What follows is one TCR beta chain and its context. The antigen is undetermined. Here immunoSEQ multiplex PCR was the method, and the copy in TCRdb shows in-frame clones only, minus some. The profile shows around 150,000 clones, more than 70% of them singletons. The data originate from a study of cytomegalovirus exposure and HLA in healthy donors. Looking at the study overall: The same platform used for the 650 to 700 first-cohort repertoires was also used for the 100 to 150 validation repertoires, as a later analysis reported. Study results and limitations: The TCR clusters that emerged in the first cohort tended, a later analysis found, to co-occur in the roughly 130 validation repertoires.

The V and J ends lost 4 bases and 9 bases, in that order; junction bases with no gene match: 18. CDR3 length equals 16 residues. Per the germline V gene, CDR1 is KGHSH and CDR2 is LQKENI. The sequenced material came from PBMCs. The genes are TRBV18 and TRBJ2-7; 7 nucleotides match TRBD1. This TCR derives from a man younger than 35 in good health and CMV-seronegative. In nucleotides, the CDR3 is TGTGCCAGCTCACAACAAGGGACAGCTCCCAAAGGGGGGCAGTACTTC. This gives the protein CASSQQGTAPKGGQYF.